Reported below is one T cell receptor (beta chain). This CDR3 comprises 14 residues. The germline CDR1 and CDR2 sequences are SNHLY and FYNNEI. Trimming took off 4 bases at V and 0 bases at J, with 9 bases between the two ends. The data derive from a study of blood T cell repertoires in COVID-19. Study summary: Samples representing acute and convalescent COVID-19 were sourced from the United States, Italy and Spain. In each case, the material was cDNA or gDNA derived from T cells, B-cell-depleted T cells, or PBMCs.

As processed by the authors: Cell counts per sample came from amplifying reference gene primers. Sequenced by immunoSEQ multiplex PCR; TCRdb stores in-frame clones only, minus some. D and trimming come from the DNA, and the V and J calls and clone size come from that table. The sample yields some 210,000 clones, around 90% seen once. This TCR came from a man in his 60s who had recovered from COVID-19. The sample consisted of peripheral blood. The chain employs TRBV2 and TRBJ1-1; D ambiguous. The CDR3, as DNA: TGTGCCAGCAGTGCCTTACATATGAACACTGAAGCTTTCTTT. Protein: CASSALHMNTEAFF.